The clone carrying this T cell receptor (beta chain) was detected only a few times. Its antigen is unknown. The record originates from a study of T cell repertoires in cytomegalovirus infection. Study as a whole: Indications of both CMV infection and matching HLA type were provided by public TCR beta signatures.

Notes on the study in general: Based on cumulative public TCR beta family frequency, carriers of CMV plus the relevant HLA were identified.

TCRdb itself ran the reads through MiXCR, one entry per CDR3 protein. The sample yields about 740,000 distinct CDR3 sequences, about 40% seen once. V was trimmed by 3 bases and J by 3 bases, leaving 9 bases between them. Germline assignment: CDR1 MNHEY and CDR2 SMNVEV (reference sequence). The CDR3 loop spans 13 amino acids. The clonotype originates from a human donor in good health (CMV status not recorded). Some clones in this sample may be carry-over from other donors' samples. Sequences were obtained from PBMCs. The chain recombines TRBV27 with TRBJ2-7, with D possibly TRBD2 on 5 matching bases. The CDR3, as DNA: TGTGCCAGCAGTTTTGGACTTAACTACGAGCAGTACTTC. Translating gives CASSFGLNYEQYF.